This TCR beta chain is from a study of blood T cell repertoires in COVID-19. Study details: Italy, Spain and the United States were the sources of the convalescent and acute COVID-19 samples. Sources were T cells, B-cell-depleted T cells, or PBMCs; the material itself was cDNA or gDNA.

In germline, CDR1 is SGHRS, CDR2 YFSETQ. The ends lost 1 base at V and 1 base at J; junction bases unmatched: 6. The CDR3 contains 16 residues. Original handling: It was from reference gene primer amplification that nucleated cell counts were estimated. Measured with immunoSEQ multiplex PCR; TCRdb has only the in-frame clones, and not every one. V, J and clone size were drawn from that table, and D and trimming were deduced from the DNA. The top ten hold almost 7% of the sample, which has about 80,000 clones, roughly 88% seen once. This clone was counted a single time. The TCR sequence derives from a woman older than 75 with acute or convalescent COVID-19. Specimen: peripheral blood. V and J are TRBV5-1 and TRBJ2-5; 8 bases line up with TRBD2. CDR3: CASSLSSAGGQETQYF. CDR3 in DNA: TGCGCCAGCAGCTTGAGCTCTGCGGGGGGCCAAGAGACCCAGTACTTC.